Listed below are T cell receptor beta chains from one sample, sequenced in a study of shared clonotypes between healthy human individuals. Libraries were prepared by immunoSEQ multiplex PCR; TCRdb keeps only in-frame clonotypes and omits some of them. The data contain around 1.4 million clones, around 98.5% of them singletons. Sequenced sample: naive CD4+ T cells sorted from blood. The receptors stem from a man aged 25 to 45 in good health. CDR3s include the opening cysteine and the closing phenylalanine or tryptophan.

v_gene: TRBV2; j_gene: TRBJ2-3; CDR3aa: CASSETLDTSTDTQYF
v_gene: TRBV9; j_gene: TRBJ2-1; CDR3aa: CASSFSGREDEQFF
v_gene: TRBV5-1; j_gene: TRBJ2-1; CDR3aa: CASSLGGEQFF
v_gene: TRBV27; j_gene: TRBJ2-7; CDR3aa: CASSPGQGLYEQYF
v_gene: TRBV5-1; j_gene: TRBJ2-5; CDR3aa: CASSLLAAEETQYF
v_gene: TRBV6-1; j_gene: TRBJ1-5; CDR3aa: CASSGRDSDSNQPQHF
v_gene: TRBV2; j_gene: TRBJ1-1; CDR3aa: CASRGQRGTEAFF
v_gene: TRBV29-1; j_gene: TRBJ2-1; CDR3aa: CSVVSVEQFF
v_gene: TRBV5-4; j_gene: TRBJ1-2; CDR3aa: CASSLVLGWGYTF
v_gene: TRBV5-8; j_gene: TRBJ2-1; CDR3aa: CASSQGANNEQFF
v_gene: TRBV10-3; j_gene: TRBJ2-7; CDR3aa: CASKGAGHIISYEQYF
v_gene: TRBV29-1; j_gene: TRBJ2-6; CDR3aa: CSVAGAGANVLTF
v_gene: TRBV5-5; j_gene: TRBJ2-7; CDR3aa: CASSFRLLPSYEQYF
v_gene: TRBV5-1; j_gene: TRBJ2-1; CDR3aa: CASSILAGSYNEQFF
v_gene: TRBV4-3; j_gene: TRBJ2-7; CDR3aa: CASSQDTTSGQYF
v_gene: TRBV10-3; j_gene: TRBJ2-3; CDR3aa: CAITRSSGSSDTQYF
v_gene: TRBV7-7; j_gene: TRBJ2-2; CDR3aa: CASSLVGGPGTGELFF
v_gene: TRBV9; j_gene: TRBJ2-1; CDR3aa: CASSVGGGPHNEQFF
v_gene: TRBV6-1; j_gene: TRBJ2-2; CDR3aa: CASSEGQGARGTGELFF
v_gene: TRBV5-1; j_gene: TRBJ2-3; CDR3aa: CASSPSGRTDTQYF
v_gene: TRBV19; j_gene: TRBJ2-3; CDR3aa: CASIQLGTDTQYF
v_gene: TRBV15; j_gene: TRBJ2-4; CDR3aa: CATSSTGQWPNIQYF
v_gene: TRBV25-1; j_gene: TRBJ2-1; CDR3aa: CASSPSSEYHEQFF
v_gene: TRBV6-1; j_gene: TRBJ2-7; CDR3aa: CASSDMWQSYEQYF
v_gene: TRBV5-1; j_gene: TRBJ1-1; CDR3aa: CASSLDIKTEAFF
v_gene: TRBV13; j_gene: TRBJ2-7; CDR3aa: CASSLGTSNYEQYF
v_gene: TRBV5-4; j_gene: TRBJ2-5; CDR3aa: CASSLGAGGVETQYF
v_gene: TRBV18; j_gene: TRBJ2-3; CDR3aa: CASSPPRGRDTQYF
v_gene: TRBV9; j_gene: TRBJ2-1; CDR3aa: CASSVGPSVYNEQFF
v_gene: TRBV6-5; j_gene: TRBJ2-5; CDR3aa: CASKTGTELQETQYF
v_gene: TRBV5-1; j_gene: TRBJ2-1; CDR3aa: CASSLGTIEQFF
v_gene: TRBV5-5; j_gene: TRBJ2-1; CDR3aa: CASSPFTWGEQFF
v_gene: TRBV5-3; j_gene: TRBJ2-7; CDR3aa: CARRSIVDSQYF
v_gene: TRBV25-1; j_gene: TRBJ2-3; CDR3aa: CASSPLKTGGTQYF
v_gene: TRBV7-2; j_gene: TRBJ2-7; CDR3aa: CASSLAGTSTYEQYF
v_gene: TRBV28; j_gene: TRBJ1-3; CDR3aa: CASKQGGNTIYF
v_gene: TRBV7-2; j_gene: TRBJ1-2; CDR3aa: CASSLGSGNYGYTF
v_gene: TRBV29-1; j_gene: TRBJ2-7; CDR3aa: CSVEQAGDEQYF
v_gene: TRBV30; j_gene: TRBJ2-5; CDR3aa: CAWIKRGGTQYF
v_gene: TRBV5-4; j_gene: TRBJ2-7; CDR3aa: CASSFKRESSHEQYF
v_gene: TRBV27; j_gene: TRBJ2-1; CDR3aa: CASKISLGSYNEQFF
v_gene: TRBV6-1; j_gene: TRBJ2-7; CDR3aa: CASSVGGSYEQYF
v_gene: TRBV7-6; j_gene: TRBJ2-1; CDR3aa: CASSSGPLVPQFF
v_gene: TRBV5-1; j_gene: TRBJ1-4; CDR3aa: CASSLGDVEKLFF
v_gene: TRBV15; j_gene: TRBJ2-1; CDR3aa: CATSRVLAGAYNEQFF
v_gene: TRBV10-3; j_gene: TRBJ1-4; CDR3aa: CAISQGLGEKLFF
v_gene: TRBV11-2; j_gene: TRBJ2-5; CDR3aa: CASSLGVAGRGRETQYF
v_gene: TRBV28; j_gene: TRBJ2-2; CDR3aa: CASRSSLGSNTGELFF